This T cell receptor (beta chain) was identified during a study of T cells in Graves' hyperthyroidism and ophthalmopathy. Study-wide points: A model of 13 V-J pairs discriminated ophthalmopathy from stable hyperthyroidism. The model anticipated ophthalmopathy a median approximately 6.5 months pre-onset.

There were TCR beta CDR3 regions amplified from RNA transcripts. During a first-round RT-PCR of the TCR CDR3, the HTBI primer set was used. TCRdb processed the multiplex PCR reads anew with MiXCR; each CDR3 protein has one entry. The sample has a few hundred thousand distinct CDR3 sequences; 40% to 55% are singletons. About this clonotype itself: Its antigen remains unknown.

Germline V gene data show CDR1 as MDHEN and CDR2 as SYDVKM. J gave up 4 bases and V 10 bases, and 4 bases lay outside the gene matches. The CDR3 covers 12 residues. Patients showing uncontrolled infection, other autoimmune disease, pregnancy or lactation were ineligible. Each diagnosis was grounded in clinical symptoms, serum thyroxine and TRAb, thyroid ultrasound, and orbital computed tomography. The V call is TRBV28, the J call TRBJ1-5; TRBD1 agrees at 7 bases. Source material: peripheral blood or thyroid tissue (not recorded which). This TCR was recovered from an adult woman with Graves' disease, either hyperthyroidism or ophthalmopathy (not recorded which). The CDR3 is CATKGANQPQHF. CDR3 bases: TGTGCCACCAAGGGGGCTAATCAGCCCCAGCATTTT.